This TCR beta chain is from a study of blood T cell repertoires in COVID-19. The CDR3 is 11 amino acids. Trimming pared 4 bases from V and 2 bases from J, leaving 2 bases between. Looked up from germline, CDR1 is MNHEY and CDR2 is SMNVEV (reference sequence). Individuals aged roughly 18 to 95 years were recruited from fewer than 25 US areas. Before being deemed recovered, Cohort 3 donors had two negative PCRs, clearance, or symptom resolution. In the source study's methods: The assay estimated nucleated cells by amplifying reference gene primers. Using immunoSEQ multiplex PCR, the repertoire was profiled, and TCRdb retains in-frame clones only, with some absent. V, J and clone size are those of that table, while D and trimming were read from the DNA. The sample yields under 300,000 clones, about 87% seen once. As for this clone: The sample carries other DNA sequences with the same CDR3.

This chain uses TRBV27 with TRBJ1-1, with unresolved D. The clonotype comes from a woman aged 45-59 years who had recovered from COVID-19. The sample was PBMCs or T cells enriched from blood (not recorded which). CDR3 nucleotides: TGTGCCAGCAGTTCTAACACTGAAGCTTTCTTT. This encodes CASSSNTEAFF.